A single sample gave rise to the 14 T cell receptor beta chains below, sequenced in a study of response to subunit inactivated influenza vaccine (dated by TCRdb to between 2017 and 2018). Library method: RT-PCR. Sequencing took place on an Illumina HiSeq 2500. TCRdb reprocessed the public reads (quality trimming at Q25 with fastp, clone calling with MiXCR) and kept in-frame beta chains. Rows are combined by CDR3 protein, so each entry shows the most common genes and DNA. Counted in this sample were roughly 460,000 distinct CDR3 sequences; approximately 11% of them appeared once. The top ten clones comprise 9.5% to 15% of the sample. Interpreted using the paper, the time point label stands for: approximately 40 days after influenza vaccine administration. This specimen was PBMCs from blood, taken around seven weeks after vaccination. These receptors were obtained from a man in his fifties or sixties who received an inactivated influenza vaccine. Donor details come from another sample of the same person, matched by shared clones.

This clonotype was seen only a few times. This CDR3 is CASTQGYNEQFF. CDR3 nucleotide sequence: TGTGCCAGCACCCAGGGGTACAATGAGCAGTTCTTC. The chain recombines TRBV3-1 with TRBJ2-1, with D maybe TRBD1 (6 bases). Germline CDR1 LGHDT, CDR2 YNNKEL (reference sequence). V lost 7 bases to trimming and J lost 4 bases, with 8 bases between them. The CDR3 covers 12 residues.

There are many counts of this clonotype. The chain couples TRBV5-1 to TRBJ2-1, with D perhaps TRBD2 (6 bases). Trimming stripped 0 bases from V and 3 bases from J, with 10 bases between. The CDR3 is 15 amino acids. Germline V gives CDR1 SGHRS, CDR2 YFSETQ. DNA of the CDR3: TGCGCCAGCAGCTTGGACGGGGGTTTCTACAATGAGCAGTTCTTC. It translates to CASSLDGGFYNEQFF. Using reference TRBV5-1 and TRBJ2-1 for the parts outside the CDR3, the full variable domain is KAGVTQTPRYLIKTRGQQVTLSCSPISGHRSVSWYQQTPGQGLQFLFEYFSETQRNKGNFPGRFSGRQFSNSRSEMNVSTLELGDSALYLCASSLDGGFYNEQFFGPGTRLTVL.

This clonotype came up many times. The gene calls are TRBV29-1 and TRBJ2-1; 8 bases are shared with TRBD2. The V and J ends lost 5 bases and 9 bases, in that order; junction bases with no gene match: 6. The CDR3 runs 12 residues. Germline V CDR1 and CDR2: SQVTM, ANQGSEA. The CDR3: CSVPRGGAEQFF. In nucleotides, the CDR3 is TGCAGCGTTCCCCGGGGGGGGGCTGAGCAGTTCTTC.

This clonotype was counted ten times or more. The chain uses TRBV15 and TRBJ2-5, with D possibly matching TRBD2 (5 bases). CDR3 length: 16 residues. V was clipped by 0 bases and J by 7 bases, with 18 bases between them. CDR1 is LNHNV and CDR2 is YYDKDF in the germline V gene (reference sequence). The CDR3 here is CATSRDASGGGSTQYF. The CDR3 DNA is TGTGCCACCAGCAGAGATGCCAGCGGAGGTGGATCGACCCAGTACTTC. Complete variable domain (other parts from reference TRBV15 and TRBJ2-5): DAMVIQNPRYQVTQFGKPVTLSCSQTLNHNVMYWYQQKSSQAPKLLFHYYDKDFNNEADTPDNFQSRRPNTSFCFLDIRSPGLGDTAMYLCATSRDASGGGSTQYFGPGTRLLVL.

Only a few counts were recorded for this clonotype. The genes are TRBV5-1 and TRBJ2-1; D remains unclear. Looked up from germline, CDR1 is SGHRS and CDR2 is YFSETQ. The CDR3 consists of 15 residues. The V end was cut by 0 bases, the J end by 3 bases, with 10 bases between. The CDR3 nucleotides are TGCGCCAGCAGCTTGGCGGGCAATCACTACAATGAGCAGTTCTTC. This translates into CASSLAGNHYNEQFF.

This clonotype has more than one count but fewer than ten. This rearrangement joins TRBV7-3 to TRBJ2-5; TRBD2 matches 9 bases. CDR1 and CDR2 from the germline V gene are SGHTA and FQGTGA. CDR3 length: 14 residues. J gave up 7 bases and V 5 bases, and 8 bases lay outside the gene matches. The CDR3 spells CASSKTSGGGTQYF. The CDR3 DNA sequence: TGTGCCAGCAGCAAGACTAGCGGAGGGGGGACCCAGTACTTC.

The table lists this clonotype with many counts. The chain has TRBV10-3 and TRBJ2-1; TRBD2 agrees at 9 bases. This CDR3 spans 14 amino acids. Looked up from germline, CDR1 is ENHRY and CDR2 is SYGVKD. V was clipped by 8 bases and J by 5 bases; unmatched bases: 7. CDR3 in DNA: TGTGCCATCCAAAACGAGCGGGGGGACAATGAGCAGTTCTTC. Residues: CAIQNERGDNEQFF.

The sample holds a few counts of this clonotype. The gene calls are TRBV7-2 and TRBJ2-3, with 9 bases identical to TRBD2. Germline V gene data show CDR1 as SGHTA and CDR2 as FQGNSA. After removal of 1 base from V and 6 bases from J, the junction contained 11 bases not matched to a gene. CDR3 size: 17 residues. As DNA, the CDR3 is TGTGCCAGCAGCTTAGTTCCTAGCGGGGCCACGGGGGATACGCAGTATTTT. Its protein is CASSLVPSGATGDTQYF.

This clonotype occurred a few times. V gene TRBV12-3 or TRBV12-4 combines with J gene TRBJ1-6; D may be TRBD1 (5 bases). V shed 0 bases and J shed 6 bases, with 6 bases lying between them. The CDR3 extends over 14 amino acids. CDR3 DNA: TGTGCCAGCAGTTTAGCGGGGCTTAATTCACCCCTCCACTTT. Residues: CASSLAGLNSPLHF.

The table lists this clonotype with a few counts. In DNA, the CDR3 is TGTGCCAGCAGTTACTCGATGGACGTCCAAGAGACCCAGTACTTC. Residues: CASSYSMDVQETQYF. The chain is built from TRBV6-5 and TRBJ2-5; D ambiguous. Germline loops: CDR1 MNHEY, CDR2 SVGAGI. V lost 0 bases to trimming and J lost 1 base, with 9 bases between them. The CDR3 spans 15 residues.

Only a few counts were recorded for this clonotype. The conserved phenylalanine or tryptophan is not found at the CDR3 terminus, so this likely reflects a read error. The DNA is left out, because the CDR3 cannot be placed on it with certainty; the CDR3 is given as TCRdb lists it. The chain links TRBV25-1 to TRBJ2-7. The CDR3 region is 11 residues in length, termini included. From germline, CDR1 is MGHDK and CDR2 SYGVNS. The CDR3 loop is CASSEFDTLVL.

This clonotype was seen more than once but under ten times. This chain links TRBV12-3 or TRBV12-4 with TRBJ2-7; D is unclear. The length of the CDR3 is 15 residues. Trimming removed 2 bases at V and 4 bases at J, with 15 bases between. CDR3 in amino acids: CASSLSGVGRYEQYF. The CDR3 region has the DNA TGTGCCAGCAGTTTATCTGGGGTTGGACGGTACGAGCAGTACTTC.

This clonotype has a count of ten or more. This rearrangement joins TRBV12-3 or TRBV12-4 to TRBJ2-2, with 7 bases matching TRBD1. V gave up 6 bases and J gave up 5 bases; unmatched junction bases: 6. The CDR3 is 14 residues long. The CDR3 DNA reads TGTGCCAGCAGCACGACAGGGATGACCGGGGAGCTGTTTTTT. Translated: CASSTTGMTGELFF.

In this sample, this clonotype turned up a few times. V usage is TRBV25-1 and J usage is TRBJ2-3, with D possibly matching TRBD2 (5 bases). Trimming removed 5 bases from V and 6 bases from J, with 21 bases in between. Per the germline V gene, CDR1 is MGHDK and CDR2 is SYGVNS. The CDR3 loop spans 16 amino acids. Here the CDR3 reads CASSMKGGSQSDTQYF. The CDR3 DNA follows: TGTGCCAGCAGTATGAAAGGAGGCAGTCAGTCGGATACGCAGTATTTT.